This TCR beta chain was captured in a study of graft-versus-host responses after intestinal transplantation. Study context: After anti-thymocyte globulin induction, recipients took tacrolimus and steroids for two to three years.

In regard to this clone: Its antigen remains unknown.

The V and J ends lost 3 bases and 7 bases respectively, with 13 bases between them. CDR1 and CDR2 (germline): SGHDT, YYEEEE. The length of the CDR3 is 13 residues. Clones were sequenced by immunoSEQ multiplex PCR, and TCRdb holds only the in-frame ones, with some missing. The sample gives approximately 11,000 clones, approximately 90% of which show up once; approximately 3.6% is in the top ten. Overall study findings and caveats: GvH clones turned up in recipient marrow; some had shown up first in ileum or blood. The study found high graft-versus-host to host-versus-graft clonal ratios in allografts of patients with graft-donor T cell macrochimerism.

The time point: postoperative day 105 after intestinal transplantation (dayNNNN = postoperative day). The receptor was derived from a human patient who received an intestinal transplant, so some T cells may come from the graft donor. The V and J genes are TRBV5-6 and TRBJ1-1, with D possibly matching TRBD1 (5 bases). The sequencing here drew on PBMCs, taken 105 days after intestinal transplantation. In nucleotides, the CDR3 is TGTGCCAGCAGCTCACCCGACAGCAATGAAGCTTTCTTT. Translated: CASSSPDSNEAFF. Full variable domain (rest looked up from reference TRBV5-6 and TRBJ1-1): DAGVTQSPTHLIKTRGQQVTLRCSPKSGHDTVSWYQQALGQGPQFIFQYYEEEERQRGNFPDRFSGHQFPNYSSELNVNALLLGDSALYLCASSSPDSNEAFFGQGTRLTVV.